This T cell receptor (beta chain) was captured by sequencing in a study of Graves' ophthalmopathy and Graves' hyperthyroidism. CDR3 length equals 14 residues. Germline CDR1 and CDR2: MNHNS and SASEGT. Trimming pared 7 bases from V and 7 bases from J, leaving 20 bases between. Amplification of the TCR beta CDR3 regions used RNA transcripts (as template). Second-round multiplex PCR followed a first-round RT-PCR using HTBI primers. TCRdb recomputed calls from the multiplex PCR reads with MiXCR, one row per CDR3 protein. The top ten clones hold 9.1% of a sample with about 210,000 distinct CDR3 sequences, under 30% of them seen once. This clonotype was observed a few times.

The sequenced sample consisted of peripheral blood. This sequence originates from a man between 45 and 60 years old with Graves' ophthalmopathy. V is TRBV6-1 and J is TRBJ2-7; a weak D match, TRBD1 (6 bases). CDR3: CASKGPVGRGEQYF. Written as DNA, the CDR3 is TGTGCCAGCAAAGGACCAGTGGGAAGGGGGGAGCAGTACTTC.